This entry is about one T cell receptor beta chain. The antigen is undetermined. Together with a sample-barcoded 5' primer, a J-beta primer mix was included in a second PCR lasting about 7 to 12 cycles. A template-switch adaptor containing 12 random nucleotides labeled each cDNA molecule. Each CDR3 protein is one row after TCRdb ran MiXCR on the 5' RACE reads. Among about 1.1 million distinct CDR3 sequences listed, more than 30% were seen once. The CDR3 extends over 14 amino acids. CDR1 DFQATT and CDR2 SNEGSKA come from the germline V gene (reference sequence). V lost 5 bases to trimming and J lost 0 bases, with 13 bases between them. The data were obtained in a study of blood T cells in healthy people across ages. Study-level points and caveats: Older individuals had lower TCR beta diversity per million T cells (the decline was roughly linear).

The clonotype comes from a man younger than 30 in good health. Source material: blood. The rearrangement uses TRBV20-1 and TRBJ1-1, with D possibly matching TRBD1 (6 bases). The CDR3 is CSAVGQGMNTEAFF. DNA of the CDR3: TGCAGTGCTGTAGGGCAGGGGATGAACACTGAAGCTTTCTTT.